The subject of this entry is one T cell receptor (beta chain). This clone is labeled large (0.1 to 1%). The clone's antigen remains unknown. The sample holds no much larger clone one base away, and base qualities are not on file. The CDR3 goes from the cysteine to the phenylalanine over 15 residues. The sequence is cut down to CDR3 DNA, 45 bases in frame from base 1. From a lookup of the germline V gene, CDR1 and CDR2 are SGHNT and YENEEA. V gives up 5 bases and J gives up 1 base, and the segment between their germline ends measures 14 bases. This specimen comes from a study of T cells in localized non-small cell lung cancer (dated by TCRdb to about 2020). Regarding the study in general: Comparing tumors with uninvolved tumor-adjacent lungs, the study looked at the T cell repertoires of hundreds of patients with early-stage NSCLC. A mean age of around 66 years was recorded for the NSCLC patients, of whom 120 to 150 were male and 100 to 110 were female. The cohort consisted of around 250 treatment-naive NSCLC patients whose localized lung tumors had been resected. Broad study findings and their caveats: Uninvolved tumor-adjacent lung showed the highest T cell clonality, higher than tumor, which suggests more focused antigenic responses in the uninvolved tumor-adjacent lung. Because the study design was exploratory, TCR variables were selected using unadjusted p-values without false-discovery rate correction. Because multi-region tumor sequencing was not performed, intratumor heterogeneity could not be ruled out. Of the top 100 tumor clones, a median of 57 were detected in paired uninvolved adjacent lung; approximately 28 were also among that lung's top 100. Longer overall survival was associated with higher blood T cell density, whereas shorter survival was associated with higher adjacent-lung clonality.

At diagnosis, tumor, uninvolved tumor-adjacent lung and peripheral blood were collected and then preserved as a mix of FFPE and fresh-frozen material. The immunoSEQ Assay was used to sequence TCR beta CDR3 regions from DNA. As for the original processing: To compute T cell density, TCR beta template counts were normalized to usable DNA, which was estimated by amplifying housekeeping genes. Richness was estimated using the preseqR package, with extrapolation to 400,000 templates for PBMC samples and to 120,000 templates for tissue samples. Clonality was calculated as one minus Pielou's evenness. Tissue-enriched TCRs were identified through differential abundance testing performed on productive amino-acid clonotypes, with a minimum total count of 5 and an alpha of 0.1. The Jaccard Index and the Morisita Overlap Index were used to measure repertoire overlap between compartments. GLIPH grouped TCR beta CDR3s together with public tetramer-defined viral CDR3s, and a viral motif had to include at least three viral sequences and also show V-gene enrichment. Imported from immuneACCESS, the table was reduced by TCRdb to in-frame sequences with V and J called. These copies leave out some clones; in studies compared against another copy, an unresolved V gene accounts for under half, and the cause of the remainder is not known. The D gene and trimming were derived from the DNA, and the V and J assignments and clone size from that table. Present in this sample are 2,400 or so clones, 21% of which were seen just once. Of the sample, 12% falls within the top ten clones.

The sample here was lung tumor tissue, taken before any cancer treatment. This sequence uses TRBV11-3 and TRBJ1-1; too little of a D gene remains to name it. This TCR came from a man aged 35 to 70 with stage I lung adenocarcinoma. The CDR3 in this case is CASSPLVSSNTEAFF. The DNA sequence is TGTGCCAGCAGCCCTCTGGTGTCGTCGAACACTGAAGCTTTCTTT. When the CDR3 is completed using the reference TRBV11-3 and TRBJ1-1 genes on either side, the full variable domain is EAGVVQSPRYKIIEKKQPVAFWCNPISGHNTLYWYLQNLGQGPELLIRYENEEAVDDSQLPKDRFSAERLKGVDSTLKIQPAELGDSAVYLCASSPLVSSNTEAFFGQGTRLTVV.